This T cell receptor (beta chain) was retrieved from a study of blood T cell repertoires in COVID-19. In the study overall: Collection of acute and convalescent COVID-19 samples took place in the United States, Italy and Spain. Sample material is recorded as cDNA or gDNA derived from T cells, B-cell-depleted T cells, or PBMCs.

In the authors' methods: Scientists estimated how many nucleated cells there were by amplifying reference gene primers. Sequencing used immunoSEQ multiplex PCR; TCRdb keeps in-frame clones, though not all of them. V, J and clone size were drawn from that table, and D and trimming were deduced from the DNA. The sample contains 45,000 to 55,000 clones, about 83% of which appear only once. Trimming removed 3 bases at V and 5 bases at J, with 5 bases between. Germline V CDR1 and CDR2: ENHRY, SYGVKD. The CDR3 spans 12 residues. This receptor was taken from a human donor in a cohort sampled during active COVID-19. Sequenced input: peripheral blood. V is TRBV10-3 and J is TRBJ2-1; perhaps TRBD1 as D (5 bases). The CDR3 here is CAISDRDNEQFF. The DNA of the CDR3 is TGTGCCATCAGTGACAGGGACAATGAGCAGTTCTTC.